This is a list of T cell receptor beta chains from one sample in a study of blood T cell repertoires in COVID-19. Sequenced by immunoSEQ multiplex PCR; TCRdb stores in-frame clones only, minus some. The table records some 170,000 clones, about 78% of them present only once. The sample taken for sequencing was PBMCs or T cells enriched from blood (not recorded which). The origin of the receptors is a woman in her fifties or sixties who had recovered from COVID-19. Each CDR3 is given with its conserved first and last residue. The order of the fields is J gene, clone size, V gene, D gene, CDR3 DNA, CDR3 protein. The D gene is left open where the match is weak. Some rows have no size entry. The others give once, few or many, or a class for an expanded clone.

J gene: TRBJ2-5; clone size: NA; V gene: TRBV7-6; D gene: NA; CDR3 DNA: TGTGCCAGCAGCTTAGTGGTGAGGTCCCAAGAGACCCAGTACTTC; CDR3 protein: CASSLVVRSQETQYF
J gene: TRBJ2-7; clone size: NA; V gene: TRBV10-2; D gene: NA; CDR3 DNA: TGCGCCACCAACCGAGTGGACGAGCAGTACTTC; CDR3 protein: CATNRVDEQYF
J gene: TRBJ1-6; clone size: NA; V gene: TRBV7-2; D gene: TRBD1; CDR3 DNA: TGTGCCAGCAGCTTAGAAAGACAGGGGGGGAATTCACCCCTCCACTTT; CDR3 protein: CASSLERQGGNSPLHF
J gene: TRBJ2-1; clone size: NA; V gene: TRBV15; D gene: TRBD1; CDR3 DNA: TGTGCCACCAGCAGAGATTTTGGGCAGGGGGCGAGGAATGAGCAGTTCTTC; CDR3 protein: CATSRDFGQGARNEQFF
J gene: TRBJ2-7; clone size: NA; V gene: TRBV5-4; D gene: TRBD2; CDR3 DNA: TGTGCCAGCAGCCCACCTCGATTAGCGGGAGGTGTCTACGAGCAGTACTTC; CDR3 protein: CASSPPRLAGGVYEQYF
J gene: TRBJ1-4; clone size: NA; V gene: TRBV6-5; D gene: NA; CDR3 DNA: TGTGCCAGCACCCTCCGGGGGGCCGCAAATGAAAAACTGTTTTTT; CDR3 protein: CASTLRGAANEKLFF
J gene: TRBJ1-5; clone size: NA; V gene: TRBV4-1; D gene: NA; CDR3 DNA: TGCGCCAGCAGCCAAGAATTTTACAGCACCAATCAGCCCCAGCATTTT; CDR3 protein: CASSQEFYSTNQPQHF
J gene: TRBJ1-5; clone size: NA; V gene: TRBV2; D gene: NA; CDR3 DNA: TGTGCCAGCAAGACCGAGGGATATCAGCCCCAGCATTTT; CDR3 protein: CASKTEGYQPQHF
J gene: TRBJ2-2; clone size: NA; V gene: TRBV5-4; D gene: TRBD2; CDR3 DNA: TGTGCCAGCAGTAGCGGGAGTACGGGCACCGGGGAGCTGTTTTTT; CDR3 protein: CASSSGSTGTGELFF
J gene: TRBJ2-2; clone size: NA; V gene: TRBV19; D gene: NA; CDR3 DNA: TGTGCCAGTAGCCCCTTAACGGGACTTAACACCGGGGAGCTGTTTTTT; CDR3 protein: CASSPLTGLNTGELFF
J gene: TRBJ2-3; clone size: NA; V gene: TRBV7-3; D gene: NA; CDR3 DNA: TGTGCCAGCAGACTATCAAGCACAGATACGCAGTATTTT; CDR3 protein: CASRLSSTDTQYF
J gene: TRBJ1-5; clone size: NA; V gene: TRBV18; D gene: NA; CDR3 DNA: TGTGCCAGCTCACCGGGGGCAGGGAACGATCAGCCCCAGCATTTT; CDR3 protein: CASSPGAGNDQPQHF
J gene: TRBJ2-7; clone size: NA; V gene: TRBV5-4; D gene: NA; CDR3 DNA: TGTGCCAGCAGCTTGGATCACATCGGAGGCGAGCAGTACTTC; CDR3 protein: CASSLDHIGGEQYF
J gene: TRBJ2-1; clone size: NA; V gene: TRBV27; D gene: NA; CDR3 DNA: TGTGCCAGCAGTTTTTCTGGCCAAAGCTCCTACAATGAGCAGTTCTTC; CDR3 protein: CASSFSGQSSYNEQFF
J gene: TRBJ1-2; clone size: NA; V gene: TRBV24-1; D gene: NA; CDR3 DNA: TGTGCCACCAGTGATGAGAGGAATGGCTACACCTTC; CDR3 protein: CATSDERNGYTF
J gene: TRBJ2-2; clone size: once; V gene: TRBV19; D gene: NA; CDR3 DNA: TGTGCCAGTAGCCCTGGACAGCCCAACACCGGGGAGCTGTTTTTT; CDR3 protein: CASSPGQPNTGELFF
J gene: TRBJ2-3; clone size: NA; V gene: TRBV6-1; D gene: NA; CDR3 DNA: TGTGCCAGCAGTGAAGCGCGGGGAGTGCTCACAGATACGCAGTATTTT; CDR3 protein: CASSEARGVLTDTQYF
J gene: TRBJ2-5; clone size: NA; V gene: TRBV24-1; D gene: NA; CDR3 DNA: TGTGCCACCAGTGATTACACCAGCGACCTTACCGGGACCCAGTACTTC; CDR3 protein: CATSDYTSDLTGTQYF